What follows are 10 T cell receptor beta chains derived from one specimen sequenced in a study of shared clonotypes between healthy human individuals. The assay was immunoSEQ multiplex PCR, and TCRdb's table has in-frame clones only and misses some. The table has about a million clones, about 77% seen once. The material sequenced was memory CD4+ T cells sorted from blood. The sample's subset: CD45RA-negative fraction. These receptors were obtained from a man younger than 30 in good health.

As concerns this clone: At the DNA level, this CDR3 is encoded by other sequences in the same sample as well. This sequence joins TRBV19 and TRBJ2-7; D remains ambiguous. V dropped 3 bases and J dropped 2 bases, with 5 bases sitting between them. Germline V CDR1 and CDR2: LNHDA, SQIVND (reference sequence). This CDR3 contains 12 residues. The CDR3 loop reads CASSIVPYEQYF. In nucleotides, the CDR3 is TGTGCCAGTAGTATCGTGCCCTACGAGCAGTACTTC.

V gene TRBV6-1 combines with J gene TRBJ2-2; D is uncertain. V was pared by 5 bases and J by 4 bases, with 11 bases between. This CDR3 has 14 amino acids. Germline CDR1 MNHNS, CDR2 SASEGT. DNA for the CDR3: TGTGCCAGCAGTCAAGAGTACCGCACCGGGGAGCTGTTTTTT. Its protein product is CASSQEYRTGELFF.

Of note for this clone: This same CDR3 is encoded by further DNA sequences in the sample. The J gene is TRBJ2-2, the V gene TRBV6-6, with D hard to call. The germline V gene encodes CDR1 MNHNY and CDR2 SVGAGI (reference sequence). Trimming took 5 bases from V and 1 from J, leaving 8 bases between them. The length of the CDR3 is 14 residues. This CDR3 reads CASSPPGNTGELFF. CDR3 in DNA: TGTGCCAGCAGTCCTCCCGGGAACACCGGGGAGCTGTTTTTT.

V is TRBV6-6 and J is TRBJ1-2; D is ambiguous. CDR3 length: 16 residues. Germline-derived CDR1 and CDR2 are MNHNY and SVGAGI (reference sequence). The germline V and J ends were trimmed by 0 bases and 2 bases, with 13 bases remaining between them. This CDR3 is CASSYSIPGANYGYTF. CDR3 nucleotide sequence: TGTGCCAGCAGTTACTCGATCCCTGGCGCGAACTATGGCTACACCTTC.

The rearrangement joins TRBV9 to TRBJ1-2; D is unresolved. CDR1 and CDR2 (germline): SGDLS, YYNGEE. With 1 base removed from V and 0 bases from J, the gap between germline ends came to 10 bases. CDR3 length: 15 amino acids. The DNA of the CDR3 is TGTGCCAGCAGCGTAAAGGAGGGAACTAACTATGGCTACACCTTC. This gives the protein CASSVKEGTNYGYTF.

The chain carries TRBV2 and TRBJ2-1; 11 nucleotides line up with TRBD2. The germline V gene has CDR1 SNHLY and CDR2 FYNNEI. The CDR3 extends over 14 amino acids. J gave up 7 bases and V 6 bases, and 5 bases lay outside the gene matches. CDR3 coding DNA: TGTGCCAGCAGAGCGACTAGCGGGACGAATGAGCAGTTCTTC. This gives the protein CASRATSGTNEQFF.

This clone was observed a handful of times. The V call is TRBV19, the J call TRBJ1-2, with 7 nucleotides matching TRBD1. Looked up from germline, CDR1 is LNHDA and CDR2 is SQIVND (reference sequence). J lost 3 bases, V lost 3 bases, and 7 bases had no gene match. This CDR3 is built from 15 residues. The CDR3 loop is CASSMSLGQDYGYTF. The DNA for the CDR3 is TGTGCCAGTAGTATGAGTCTTGGACAGGACTATGGCTACACCTTC.

A single count supports this clone. The junction departs from germline at one end; a sequencing error may be responsible. The CDR3 loop is CASSFRDRVPRSSYEQYF. CDR3 DNA sequence: TGTGCTAGCAGCTTCCGGGACAGGGTCCCACGTAGCTCCTACGAGCAGTACTTC. J is TRBJ2-7 and V is TRBV7-7; 9 bases line up with TRBD1. Germline CDR1 reads SSHAT; CDR2 reads FNYEAQ (reference sequence). This CDR3 is 18 amino acids long.

V gene TRBV9 combines with J gene TRBJ2-7; D is possibly TRBD1 or TRBD2 (7 bases each). Deletions cut 4 bases from V and 6 bases from J, with 20 bases between. Germline V gives CDR1 SGDLS, CDR2 YYNGEE. CDR3 size: 15 residues. For the CDR3, the DNA is TGTGCCAGCAGCCTACGGGGAGGGGGCCTCTCCGAGCAGTACTTC. Encoded protein: CASSLRGGGLSEQYF.

V and J are TRBV5-1 and TRBJ1-5, with D possibly TRBD1 on 5 matching bases. CDR3 length equals 15 residues. CDR1 SGHRS and CDR2 YFSETQ come from the germline V gene. V lost 4 bases to trimming and J lost 1 base, with 12 bases between them. The CDR3 is CASSREGTSNQPQHF. The DNA for the CDR3 is TGCGCCAGCAGCCGGGAGGGGACCAGCAATCAGCCCCAGCATTTT.